Below are 27 T cell receptor beta chains sequenced from a single sample in a study of OX40 agonist ivuxolimab in advanced cancers. Here immunoSEQ multiplex PCR was the method, and the copy in TCRdb shows in-frame clones only, minus some. The table records 100,000 to 120,000 clones, roughly nine tenths of them present only once. The sample consisted of CD4+ or CD8+ T cells sorted from blood, taken in a trial of the OX40 agonist ivuxolimab. All receptors come from an adult with an advanced solid tumor such as melanoma, head and neck, liver or kidney cancer.

The chain uses TRBV5-4 and TRBJ2-4, with D unresolved. With 1 base removed from V and 0 bases from J, the gap between germline ends came to 11 bases. Looked up from germline, CDR1 is SGHNT and CDR2 is YYREEE (reference sequence). The CDR3 has 16 amino acids. The CDR3 loop reads CASSLSGSLAKNIQYF. As DNA, the CDR3 is TGTGCCAGCAGCTTGTCGGGCAGCCTAGCCAAAAACATTCAGTACTTC.

The V call is TRBV18, the J call TRBJ2-7; 9 bases match TRBD2. Looked up from germline, CDR1 is KGHSH and CDR2 is LQKENI. V shed 2 bases and J 2 bases; nucleotides not matched to a gene: 10. This CDR3 spans 17 amino acids. CDR3 nucleotide sequence: TGTGCCAGCTCACCAGGGCTTCTAGCGGGAACTACCTACGAGCAGTACTTC. Translating it yields CASSPGLLAGTTYEQYF.

This chain uses TRBV19 with TRBJ2-7, with D possibly matching TRBD2 (5 bases). Germline lookup yields CDR1 LNHDA and CDR2 SQIVND (reference sequence). The CDR3 is 14 amino acids. The V end lost 3 bases, the J end lost 2 bases, and 11 bases lay between the germline ends. The CDR3 spells CASSIHGKAYEQYF. CDR3 sequence (DNA): TGTGCCAGTAGTATTCACGGGAAAGCCTACGAGCAGTACTTC.

The chain is built from TRBV19 and TRBJ2-5, with D perhaps given as TRBD1 or TRBD2 (6 bases each). Germline V lookup: CDR1 LNHDA, CDR2 SQIVND (reference sequence). V gave up 3 bases and J gave up 4 bases, with 12 bases separating them. The CDR3 runs 14 residues. DNA of the CDR3: TGTGCCAGTAGTATTAACGAGGGGGGAGAGACCCAGTACTTC. Amino acid sequence: CASSINEGGETQYF.

The chain uses TRBV6-1 and TRBJ1-1; tentative D call: TRBD1 (5 bases). The CDR3 loop spans 14 amino acids. The germline V and J ends were trimmed by 8 bases and 3 bases, with 16 bases remaining between them. Germline CDR1 is MNHNS and CDR2 is SASEGT. CDR3 protein: CASVRTGADTEAFF. The CDR3 coding sequence is TGTGCCAGCGTCCGGACTGGGGCTGACACTGAAGCTTTCTTT.

V usage is TRBV4-3 and J usage is TRBJ1-2, with a weak D call TRBD1 (5 bases). V was shortened by 3 bases and J by 7 bases, with 15 bases between the two germline ends. This CDR3 has 14 residues. The germline CDR1 and CDR2 sequences are LGHNA and YSLEER. The CDR3 region is CASSHSGREFGYTF. CDR3 in DNA: TGCGCCAGCAGCCACTCAGGGCGCGAGTTTGGCTACACCTTC.

The chain combines TRBV10-1 with TRBJ2-7; TRBD2 aligns across 9 bases. The CDR3 loop spans 14 amino acids. Trimming cost V 6 bases and J 2 bases; bases outside gene matches: 5. Germline values: CDR1 WNHNN, CDR2 SYGVQD (reference sequence). CDR3 sequence (DNA): TGCGCCAGCAGACAACTAGCGGGCCCCTACGAGCAGTACTTC. Protein: CASRQLAGPYEQYF.

V and J are TRBV7-9 and TRBJ2-5; D not certain. The ends were cut back, 0 bases at V and 5 bases at J, with 7 bases in the middle. Germline-derived CDR1 and CDR2 are SEHNR and FQNEAQ (reference sequence). The CDR3 extends over 13 amino acids. In DNA, the CDR3 is TGTGCCAGCAGCTTAGCCGGGTGGGAGACCCAGTACTTC. Amino acid sequence: CASSLAGWETQYF.

The J gene is TRBJ1-3, the V gene TRBV5-4; TRBD1 might be the D (6 bases). The germline V and J ends were trimmed by 4 bases and 1 base, with 12 bases remaining between them. The CDR3 consists of 15 residues. Germline CDR1 reads SGHNT; CDR2 reads YYREEE (reference sequence). The CDR3 DNA is TGTGCCAGCAGCCGGGGGGCGGGATCTGGAAACACCATATATTTT. This codes for CASSRGAGSGNTIYF.

The rearrangement links TRBV7-9 to TRBJ2-5, with a tentative D call TRBD2 (5 bases). From germline, CDR1 is SEHNR and CDR2 FQNEAQ (reference sequence). CDR3 length equals 13 residues. CDR3 sequence: CVAKTGMEETQYF. In DNA form, the CDR3 reads TGTGTAGCTAAAACCGGGATGGAAGAGACCCAGTACTTC.

This chain links TRBV28 with TRBJ2-1; 8 bases are a match to TRBD2. The CDR3 covers 17 residues. Trimming at V came to 6 bases and at J to 5 bases, leaving 15 bases not matched to a gene. The V gene's germline CDR1 is MDHEN and CDR2 SYDVKM. The CDR3 region is CASSLASTGTRNNEQFF. CDR3 DNA sequence: TGTGCCAGCAGCTTAGCCTCAACCGGGACTAGGAACAATGAGCAGTTCTTC.

As for this clone: The junction and the germline gene differ at one end; a read error may be behind it. The J gene is TRBJ1-2, the V gene TRBV18; no clear D gene. The CDR3 sequence is 16 residues long. Per the germline V gene, CDR1 is KGHSH and CDR2 is LQKENI. CDR3 in DNA: TGTGCCAGCTCACCTCGAGGTAGTGGCAGGAACTCTGGCTACACCTTC. The encoded protein is CASSPRGSGRNSGYTF.

CDR3 sequence (DNA): TGTGCCAGCAGCTTAGGATCTAGCGGAGCCCTCCAAGAGACCCAGTACTTC. Its protein product is CASSLGSSGALQETQYF. This chain connects TRBV7-9 to TRBJ2-5; TRBD2 matches at 7 bases. Germline V gives CDR1 SEHNR, CDR2 FQNEAQ (reference sequence). The CDR3 totals 17 residues. The J segment lost 1 base and the V segment lost 1 base, leaving 9 bases of the junction unmatched.

The chain has TRBV4-1 and TRBJ2-3, with TRBD1 matching 8 bases. V shed 5 bases, J shed 3 bases, and the junction held 10 bases outside the gene matches. The V gene's germline CDR1 is MGHRA and CDR2 YSYEKL. The CDR3 is 16 residues long. The CDR3 protein is CASSSRGRGLTDTQYF. In DNA form, the CDR3 reads TGCGCCAGCAGCTCCCGCGGCAGGGGGCTTACAGATACGCAGTATTTT.

The rearrangement uses TRBV25-1 and TRBJ1-2, with D possibly matching TRBD1 (6 bases). From germline, CDR1 is MGHDK and CDR2 SYGVNS. The CDR3 has 13 amino acids. Deletions cut 3 bases from V and 5 bases from J, with 10 bases between. CDR3 residues: CASSEGAWYGYTF. The CDR3 DNA reads TGTGCCAGCAGTGAGGGGGCTTGGTATGGCTACACCTTC.

The CDR3 loop is CASSVDGQGFLYGYTF. The CDR3 DNA reads TGTGCCAGCAGCGTAGATGGGCAGGGCTTCCTCTATGGCTACACCTTC. The J gene is TRBJ1-2, the V gene TRBV9; D perhaps matches TRBD1 (5 bases). The V gene's germline CDR1 is SGDLS and CDR2 YYNGEE. Trimming took off 0 bases at V and 4 bases at J, with 16 bases between the two ends. This CDR3 has 16 amino acids.

The V gene is TRBV6-5, the J gene TRBJ1-2, with D perhaps TRBD1 (5 bases). V was clipped by 4 bases and J by 2 bases, with 17 bases between them. This CDR3 has 16 residues. Germline assignment: CDR1 MNHEY and CDR2 SVGAGI. The CDR3 nucleotides read TGTGCCAGCAGTTTCCTTTACGGGACTCACAACTATGGCTACACCTTC. Its translation: CASSFLYGTHNYGYTF.

This chain connects TRBV6-6 to TRBJ2-7; D perhaps matches TRBD1 (6 bases). CDR1 MNHNY and CDR2 SVGAGI come from the germline V gene (reference sequence). Between the trimmed V and J ends, which lost 5 bases and 6 bases, there was a span of 14 bases. The CDR3 covers 13 residues. In nucleotides, the CDR3 is TGTGCCAGCAGTCCTCCTACAGGGTTCGAGCAGTACTTC. It yields the protein CASSPPTGFEQYF.

This sequence joins TRBV7-9 and TRBJ2-3; the D gene is possibly TRBD1 (6 bases). From germline, CDR1 is SEHNR and CDR2 FQNEAQ (reference sequence). V was pared by 3 bases and J by 6 bases, with 13 bases between. This CDR3 has 14 amino acids. This CDR3 is CASSFRQELDTQYF. For the CDR3, the DNA is TGTGCCAGCAGCTTTCGACAGGAGCTCGATACGCAGTATTTT.

The chain couples TRBV7-2 to TRBJ2-1; D uncertain. Germline V gene data show CDR1 as SGHTA and CDR2 as FQGNSA. V lost 5 bases and J 7 bases, leaving 9 bases between the germline ends. This CDR3 has 12 amino acids. The CDR3 spells CASSPDANEQFF. The CDR3 region has the DNA TGTGCCAGCAGCCCAGATGCGAATGAGCAGTTCTTC.

This clone showed up just a few times. The genes are TRBV4-3 and TRBJ1-1; D unresolved. CDR1 and CDR2 (germline): LGHNA, YSLEER. This CDR3 spans 16 amino acids. The V gene lost 0 bases and the J gene lost 0 bases, with 11 bases spanning the gap. Here the CDR3 reads CASSQDLEELNTEAFF. The CDR3 nucleotides are TGCGCCAGCAGCCAAGACCTCGAGGAGCTGAACACTGAAGCTTTCTTT.

The chain's CDR3 is CASSTIQSSGNTIYF. DNA of the CDR3: TGTGCCAGCAGCACAATACAGAGCTCTGGAAACACCATATATTTT. This sequence joins TRBV11-2 and TRBJ1-3; no firm D call. V lost 5 bases and J lost 0, with 11 bases in between. Germline V gives CDR1 SGHAT, CDR2 FQNNGV. The CDR3 covers 15 residues.

V and J are TRBV28 and TRBJ1-1; 9 nucleotides match TRBD1. Germline V gives CDR1 MDHEN, CDR2 SYDVKM. This CDR3 spans 12 amino acids. V was clipped by 7 bases and J by 12 bases; unmatched bases: 9. CDR3 loop: CASNPGQGWPFF. The CDR3 DNA is TGTGCCAGCAATCCGGGACAGGGCTGGCCTTTCTTT.

The J gene is TRBJ1-5, the V gene TRBV7-2; possibly TRBD1 for D (6 bases). The germline V gene encodes CDR1 SGHTA and CDR2 FQGNSA. CDR3 length equals 15 residues. V was clipped by 3 bases and J by 0 bases, with 9 bases between them. The CDR3 DNA is TGTGCCAGCAGCTTTGACAGGAATAGCAATCAGCCCCAGCATTTT. Translation gives CASSFDRNSNQPQHF.

The CDR3 nucleotides are TGCAGCGTCCCCAAGGGTTATGGCTACACCTTC. This gives the protein CSVPKGYGYTF. The chain recombines TRBV29-1 with TRBJ1-2, with unresolved D. CDR1 and CDR2 from the germline V gene are SQVTM and ANQGSEA. Deletions cut 6 bases from V and 5 bases from J, with 10 bases between. The CDR3 loop spans 11 amino acids.

The rearrangement uses TRBV11-2 and TRBJ2-3; the D gene is possibly TRBD1 (5 bases). The CDR3 totals 16 residues. V shed 0 bases and J shed 7 bases, with 17 bases lying between them. Germline V gene sequence: CDR1 SGHAT, CDR2 FQNNGV. The CDR3 protein is CASSLDLTQGWNTQYF. The CDR3 DNA sequence: TGTGCCAGCAGCTTAGATCTAACTCAGGGCTGGAATACGCAGTATTTT.

The V and J genes are TRBV11-2 and TRBJ2-1, with 8 bases aligning to TRBD2. V shed 6 bases, J shed 5 bases, and the junction held 3 bases outside the gene matches. Germline-derived CDR1 and CDR2 are SGHAT and FQNNGV. This CDR3 region has 13 residues. The CDR3: CASSKGLDNEQFF. As DNA, the CDR3 is TGTGCCAGCAGTAAGGGACTAGACAATGAGCAGTTCTTC.